This T cell receptor beta chain stems from a study of brain T cells in children with intractable seizures. The CDR3 loop spans 16 amino acids. Germline values: CDR1 MNHEY, CDR2 SVGAGI. Trimming shortened V by 0 bases and J by 8 bases, and 16 bases separated the two germline ends. Specified time point: blood from clinic visit 5 months post-surgery; TSC patient then seizure free. Sequencing was limited to surgery cases with top T cell transcript signatures in brain tissue. Generated by immunoSEQ multiplex PCR, the TCRdb table keeps only in-frame clones and is missing some. The data show about 340,000 clones, over 85% seen once.

The rearrangement joins TRBV6-5 to TRBJ1-4; no definite D call. The clonotype comes from a boy in the first two years of life with tuberous sclerosis and intractable seizures. Sequenced material: peripheral blood, taken approximately 5 months after surgery. The CDR3 loop reads CASSYSMRGHGEKLFF. The CDR3 nucleotides read TGTGCCAGCAGTTACTCGATGCGGGGTCACGGGGAAAAACTGTTTTTT.